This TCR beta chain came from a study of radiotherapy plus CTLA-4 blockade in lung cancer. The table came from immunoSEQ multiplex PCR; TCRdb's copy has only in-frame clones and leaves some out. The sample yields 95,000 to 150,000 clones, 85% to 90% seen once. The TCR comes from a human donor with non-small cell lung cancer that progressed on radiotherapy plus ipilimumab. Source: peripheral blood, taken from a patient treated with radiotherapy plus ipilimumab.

The CDR3 loop is CASLARDTQYF. In DNA, the CDR3 is TGTGCCAGCCTAGCGCGGGATACGCAGTATTTT. The V call is TRBV2, the J call TRBJ2-3; tentatively, D is TRBD2 (6 bases). Germline V gene sequence: CDR1 SNHLY, CDR2 FYNNEI. The germline V and J ends were trimmed by 8 bases and 6 bases, with 9 bases remaining between them. This CDR3 has 11 residues. The full variable domain, with the rest looked up from reference TRBV2 and TRBJ2-3, is EPEVTQTPSHQVTQMGQEVILRCVPISNHLYFYWYRQILGQKVEFLVSFYNNEISEKSEIFDDQFSVERPDGSNFTLKIRSTKLEDSAMYFCASLARDTQYFGPGTRLTVL.